This TCR beta chain was obtained from a study of T cells in Graves' hyperthyroidism and ophthalmopathy (dated by TCRdb to between 2019 and 2020). A note on the overall study: TCR V-J signatures able to tell the groups apart were searched for in a discovery cohort of 95 or so patients, of whom 43 had Graves' ophthalmopathy and 57 had stable Graves' hyperthyroidism. In over five Graves' hyperthyroidism patients, the study also compared T-cell repertoires from thyroid tissue with T-cell repertoires from blood. According to the paper, TCR Vbeta CDR3 sequencing was carried out on about 140 peripheral blood samples, which came from about 45 ophthalmopathy, around 74 hyperthyroidism and roughly 17 progressor patients. Once sampling was done, hyperthyroidism patients were given methimazole at a starting dose of 30 mg daily, whereas ophthalmopathy patients were given high-dose intravenous methylprednisolone. The 100 or so discovery patients were randomly split 7:3 into training and test sets. Prospective prediction of ophthalmopathy was tested in an independent validation cohort of fewer than 20 hyperthyroidism patients and some 17 patients who later progressed to ophthalmopathy.

What the authors observed across the whole study: Most expanded thyroid clonotypes (frequency above 0.001) were also detected in blood, suggesting blood repertoires may reflect thyroid immune responses. During validation, the model predicted progression to ophthalmopathy a median of roughly six months ahead of onset, with 60% to 71% sensitivity and 72.22% specificity. A model built on a 13 V-J signature distinguished ophthalmopathy from stable hyperthyroidism, reaching around 88% sensitivity and about 81% specificity in cross-validation and 80%/75% in testing. Sample size was not statistically predetermined, and blinding of investigators to group allocation was not performed.

Exclusion was applied to patients with uncontrolled infections, other autoimmune diseases, pregnancy or lactation. Clinical symptoms, serum thyroxine and TRAb, thyroid ultrasound, and orbital computed tomography formed the basis for the diagnoses. Total RNA was extracted using Trizol reagent, and RNA quality was assessed on an Agilent 2100 Bioanalyzer. Amplification of TCR beta CDR3 regions was carried out from RNA transcripts. A first-round RT-PCR of the TCR CDR3 used the HTBI primer set with the Qiagen OneStep RT-PCR kit. A second multiplex PCR round built the libraries, followed by size selection and purification. The libraries were sequenced on an Illumina HiSeq2000 using paired-end 100 bp reads. Regarding the original processing steps: Raw data were processed with SOAPnuke, discarding reads with adapters, uncalled bases, mean Phred below 15, or no exact constant-primer or identifier match. COPE v1.2.5 was used to merge high-quality paired reads, and clonotypes were defined as unique nucleotide sequences. Clonotypes were aligned to IMGT TRBV, TRBD and TRBJ reference segments using MiTCR v1.1. The analysis was restricted to V-J combinations with a frequency above 0.0001, which together covered about 99% of the repertoires. A TCS score was defined as the ratio between F50 (clonal expansion) and ExV (chaos), using BLOSUM62-based TCRdist between CDR3 peptides within each V-J. Welch's t-statistics and random forest reduced roughly 500 V-J features to about 13, which were used in a naive Bayes classifier (R e1071). The similarity between thyroid and blood repertoires was quantified using the Morisita-Horn index. TCRdb itself trimmed the public reads at Q25 with fastp, ran MiXCR and retained productive beta chains. Rows with one shared CDR3 protein collapse into an entry with the most common genes and DNA. What appears here as the V and J calls and clone size reflects TCRdb's work, not the paper's. Recorded for this sample are roughly 500,000 distinct CDR3 sequences; over 45% of them occurred a single time. The ten largest account for about 40% of the sample.

For this clonotype: Its antigen is still unknown. The sample holds no much larger clone one base away, and base qualities are not on file.

The junction shows trimming of 4 bases on V and 9 bases on J, and the gene matches do not reach 3 bases of it. Including the terminal cysteine and phenylalanine, the CDR3 comprises 14 residues. Only the CDR3 part of the read is kept: 42 bases, read in frame from the first base. CDR1 and CDR2 are read off the germline V gene as MGHDK and SYGVNS. The chain is assembled from TRBV25-1 and TRBJ1-6; the central 10 bases match TRBD1. Sequencing was done on a sample of peripheral blood or thyroid tissue (not recorded which). The TCR was taken from an adult woman with Graves' disease, either hyperthyroidism or ophthalmopathy (not recorded which). The CDR3 region has the sequence CASSGGQGGSPLHF. The nucleotides read TGTGCCAGCAGTGGCGGACAGGGGGGTTCACCCCTCCACTTT. Full variable domain (CDR3 extended with the reference TRBV25-1 and TRBJ1-6 proteins): EADIYQTPRYLVIGTGKKITLECSQTMGHDKMYWYQQDPGMELHLIHYSYGVNSTEKGDLSSESTVSRIRTEHFPLTLESARPSHTSQYLCASSGGQGGSPLHFGNGTRLTVT.